The sequence of this T cell receptor beta chain was determined in a study of breast tumors, draining lymph nodes, adjacent tissues. The sample holds many counts of this clonotype. Its cognate antigen is unknown. Using its own MiXCR run on the multiplex PCR reads, TCRdb lists one record per CDR3 protein. The sample lists roughly 100,000 distinct CDR3 sequences; less than 40% were seen once. Breast cancer patients provided tissue from their axillary draining lymph nodes. CDR3 length: 15 amino acids. CDR1 is SGHDT and CDR2 is YYEEEE in the germline V gene. Trimming removed 0 bases from V and 2 bases from J, with 12 bases in between. Study-level findings and limits: Tumor T cell lymph node origin was a supported hypothesis, not proven. Most tumor T cells seemingly derive from lymph node, then expand in tumor.

The chain uses TRBV5-6 and TRBJ2-7; tentatively, D is TRBD2 (6 bases). The sample was axillary lymph node tissue. The receptor comes from a female donor with breast cancer. Some clones in this sample may be carry-over from other donors' samples. CDR3: CASSLVGGEPYEQYF. CDR3 nucleotide sequence: TGTGCCAGCAGCTTGGTTGGAGGGGAACCCTACGAGCAGTACTTC.